The rows below give T cell receptor beta chains drawn from one sample of a study of Graves' ophthalmopathy and Graves' hyperthyroidism. TCRdb re-derived calls from the multiplex PCR reads in MiXCR, one entry per CDR3 protein. In the table there are about 220,000 distinct CDR3 sequences, approximately 21% of which are singletons. Specimen: peripheral blood. The receptor set was obtained from a woman aged 50 to 60 with Graves' ophthalmopathy. Each CDR3 is given with its conserved first and last residue. The D gene is left open where the match is weak. The size field is filled for only some rows; it gives once, few, many or a size class.

TRBV6-6,many,NA,TRBJ2-5,TGTGCCAGCAGAAGGGACGTGGGGACGGCTGAGACCCAGTACTTC,CASRRDVGTAETQYF
TRBV20-1,many,TRBD2,TRBJ2-7,TGCAGTGCTAGATATGGAACTAGCGGGAGACACGAGCAGTACTTC,CSARYGTSGRHEQYF
TRBV7-8,many,TRBD2,TRBJ2-7,TGTGCCAGCAGCTTAGGATGGGCTAGCGGACCCTACGAGCAGTACTTC,CASSLGWASGPYEQYF
TRBV7-9,many,NA,TRBJ2-7,TGTGCCACTCGTGGGGCCTACGAGCAGTACTTC,CATRGAYEQYF
TRBV4-1,many,TRBD1,TRBJ1-1,TGCGCCAGCAGCCATGCCCCGGACAGGTCATGGACTGAAGCTTTCTTT,CASSHAPDRSWTEAFF
TRBV20-1,many,NA,TRBJ1-5,TGCAGTGCTAGAGACGGGGGCGGAGGACAGCCCCAGCATTTT,CSARDGGGGQPQHF
TRBV11-1,many,TRBD2,TRBJ2-7,TGTGCCAGCAGCACCTACACCGGGACTAGCAGCTACGAGCAGTACTTC,CASSTYTGTSSYEQYF
TRBV6-2/TRBV6-3,NA,NA,TRBJ1-6,TGTGCCAGCAGTTATGTGGGGGCACCCCTCCACTTT,CASSYVGAPLHF
TRBV10-2,many,TRBD1,TRBJ2-7,TGCGCCAGCAGTCCCGGGACAGGGTTTGAGCAGTACTTC,CASSPGTGFEQYF
TRBV15,many,TRBD1,TRBJ2-7,TGTGCCACCAGCAGAGTTCGGGACAGGGCCCACGAGCAGTACTTC,CATSRVRDRAHEQYF
TRBV19,few,NA,TRBJ1-1,TGTGCCAGTAGTCCGACAGAACGGTCGAATACTGAAGCTTTCTTT,CASSPTERSNTEAFF
TRBV19,NA,NA,TRBJ1-3,TGTGCCAGTAGTACACCGTCTGGAAACACCATATATTTT,CASSTPSGNTIYF
TRBV4-1,NA,NA,TRBJ2-2,TGCGCCAGCAGCCACGGGGTCGCCGGGGAGCTGTTTTTT,CASSHGVAGELFF
TRBV20-1,NA,TRBD1,TRBJ2-7,TGCAGTGCTAGAGTCCGACAGGGCATAGGCGAGCAGTACTTC,CSARVRQGIGEQYF
TRBV30,NA,NA,TRBJ2-5,TGTGCCTGGAGTGAGGGCGTTAGCCTTAAAGAGACCCAGTACTTC,CAWSEGVSLKETQYF
TRBV28,NA,TRBD1,TRBJ2-1,TGTGCCAGCAACCTTGGGGACAGGGGGCCGGTTGTCACCTACGAGCAGTTCTTC,CASNLGDRGPVVTYEQFF
TRBV2,many,NA,TRBJ1-2,TGTGCCAGACAGGGCGGCTATGGCTACACCTTC,CARQGGYGYTF
TRBV5-1,NA,TRBD1,TRBJ1-2,TGCGCCAGCAGCCCTCGGACAGGAGTTAACTATGGCTACACCTTC,CASSPRTGVNYGYTF
TRBV6-5,NA,TRBD1,TRBJ2-3,TGTGCCAGCAGTCACAGGGGGACCAGCACAGATACGCAGTATTTT,CASSHRGTSTDTQYF
TRBV6-1,few,TRBD1,TRBJ1-5,TGTGCCAGCAGTGAGCCGGGACAGGGGTCCCATCAGCCCCAGCATTTT,CASSEPGQGSHQPQHF
TRBV28,many,NA,TRBJ2-7,TGTGCCAGCCGCAGAGCTATCCACTACGAGCAGTACTTC,CASRRAIHYEQYF
TRBV28,many,NA,TRBJ1-5,TGTGCCAGCAGTGTAATTTATCAGCCCCAGCATTTT,CASSVIYQPQHF
TRBV12-3/TRBV12-4,NA,TRBD1,TRBJ1-1,TGTGCCAGCACCCGACTGACAGGGTCTGAAGCTTTCTTT,CASTRLTGSEAFF
TRBV2,many,NA,TRBJ2-7,TGTGCCAGCACAGGGGTCGAGCAGTACTTC,CASTGVEQYF
TRBV20-1,many,TRBD1,TRBJ1-5,TGCAGTGCTGGGGCGGAAGTAGGGACAGGTGATCAGCCCCAGCATTTT,CSAGAEVGTGDQPQHF
TRBV20-1,few,NA,TRBJ2-7,TGCAGTGCCCGGAAATCGGGGTACTACGAGCAGTACTTC,CSARKSGYYEQYF
TRBV6-1,many,NA,TRBJ2-2,TGTGCCAGCAGGAGACAGAACACCGGGGAGCTGTTTTTT,CASRRQNTGELFF
TRBV28,many,NA,TRBJ2-2,TGTGCCAGCACCCTTCGGGTGAACGGGGAGCTGTTTTTT,CASTLRVNGELFF
TRBV6-4,many,TRBD1,TRBJ1-1,TGTGCCAGCAGCCCTGGACAGGGGTTGGGGTTGAACACTGAAGCTTTCTTT,CASSPGQGLGLNTEAFF